The present TCR beta chain was sequenced within a study of cytomegalovirus exposure and HLA in healthy donors. Findings and limits, study-wide: The investigators catalogued under 200 TCR beta chains as cytomegalovirus-associated. An analysis that was carried out later associated 15,000 to 20,000 TCR beta sequences with HLA alleles at 0.05 false discovery rate.

PCR amplification relied on 60 Vbeta primers (plus 13 Jbeta primers). Sequencing was performed with immunoSEQ multiplex PCR; in TCRdb, only in-frame clones are kept and a portion is missing. The sample has 100,000 to 150,000 clones, around three fifths seen once; the top ten hold 2% to 3%. This clone was seen a few times. Its antigen is as yet unknown. Sequencing was carried out using PBMCs. The sequence derives from a woman in her forties in good health and CMV-seronegative.

As DNA, the CDR3 is TGTGCCAGCAGTTGGGGGGGCTCGGCCGGGGAGCTGTTTTTT. This translates into CASSWGGSAGELFF. This chain uses TRBV6-6 with TRBJ2-2; D is possibly TRBD2 (7 bases). This CDR3 is 14 amino acids long. The germline V and J ends were trimmed by 4 bases and 6 bases, with 12 bases remaining between them. Germline CDR1 and CDR2: MNHNY and SVGAGI (reference sequence).